This T cell receptor beta chain was identified during a study of cytomegalovirus exposure and HLA in healthy donors. Whole-study findings and limits: A later analysis showed HLA-associated TCR beta chains outstripping equally common others in clonal expansion. Links to common viral pathogens appeared, in a later analysis, for several of the most significant clusters.

Germline assignment: CDR1 SGHDT and CDR2 YYEEEE. The CDR3 consists of 18 residues. V trimming: 3 bases; J trimming: 6 bases; junction bases outside the gene matches: 19. As regards this clone: Its target is not known.

PCR employed 60 Vbeta and 13 Jbeta primers. Repertoires were generated with immunoSEQ multiplex PCR, while TCRdb's copy carries only in-frame clones and drops some. The repertoire holds tens of thousands of clones, less than 75% seen once, with less than 8.5% in the top ten. The TCR comes from a man aged 40-49 years in good health and CMV-seropositive. The chain recombines TRBV5-6 with TRBJ2-7, with TRBD2 matching 9 bases. Sequencing was carried out using PBMCs. The CDR3 is CASSSPLGGISGSGEQYF. CDR3 bases: TGTGCCAGCAGCTCGCCCCTCGGAGGTATTAGCGGGAGTGGCGAGCAGTACTTC.